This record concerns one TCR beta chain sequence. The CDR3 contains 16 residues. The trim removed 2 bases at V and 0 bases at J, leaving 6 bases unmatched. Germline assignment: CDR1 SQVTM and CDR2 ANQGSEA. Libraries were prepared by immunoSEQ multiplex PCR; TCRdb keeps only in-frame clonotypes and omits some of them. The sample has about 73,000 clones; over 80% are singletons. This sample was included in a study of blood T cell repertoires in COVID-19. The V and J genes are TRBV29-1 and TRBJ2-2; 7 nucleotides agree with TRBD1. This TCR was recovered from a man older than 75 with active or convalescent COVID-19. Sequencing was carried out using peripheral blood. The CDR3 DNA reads TGCAGCGTTGAACAGGGGGACCCGTCGAACACCGGGGAGCTGTTTTTT. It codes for CSVEQGDPSNTGELFF.